Following are 16 T cell receptor beta chains from one sample sequenced in a study of blood T cell repertoires in COVID-19. Measured with immunoSEQ multiplex PCR; TCRdb has only the in-frame clones, and not every one. The data contain 250,000 to 350,000 clones, around 84% of them singletons. The sequencing input was peripheral blood. These receptors were taken from a human donor with COVID-19, enrolled during active disease. The donor label of this sample is uncertain.

The genes are TRBV12-5 and TRBJ1-1, with a weak D call TRBD1 (6 bases). From germline, CDR1 is LGHNT and CDR2 FRNRAP. The CDR3 length is 19 residues. Trimming left V 1 base short and J 0 bases short, with 21 bases between. CDR3 DNA sequence: TGTGCTAGTGGTTTGGCCCGACCGGAAGGGGGTCCCATGAACACTGAAGCTTTCTTT. Its protein is CASGLARPEGGPMNTEAFF.

The V and J genes are TRBV15 and TRBJ1-2; 12 nucleotides match TRBD1. The CDR3 runs 18 residues. Germline loops: CDR1 LNHNV, CDR2 YYDKDF (reference sequence). V dropped 3 bases and J dropped 3; count of bases not matched to a gene: 11. The CDR3 sequence: CATSSHRRDRGRDYGYTF. CDR3 sequence (DNA): TGTGCCACCAGCAGTCACCGCCGGGACAGGGGGCGCGACTATGGCTACACCTTC.

The chain combines TRBV5-5 with TRBJ2-5; D ambiguous. Germline lookup yields CDR1 SGHKS and CDR2 YYEKEE (reference sequence). The CDR3 length is 13 residues. Between the trimmed V and J ends, which lost 5 bases and 2 bases, there was a span of 10 bases. CDR3 protein: CASSPDTQETQYF. For the CDR3, the DNA is TGTGCCAGCAGTCCCGACACTCAAGAGACCCAGTACTTC.

This rearrangement joins TRBV29-1 to TRBJ1-1; D might be TRBD1 (5 bases). The germline V gene encodes CDR1 SQVTM and CDR2 ANQGSEA. V was shortened by 6 bases and J by 8 bases, with 16 bases between the two germline ends. The CDR3 is made up of 12 amino acids. CDR3 region: CSVQNWGREAFF. DNA for the CDR3: TGCAGCGTACAGAACTGGGGCAGAGAAGCTTTCTTT.

This clone was detected only once. This chain uses TRBV9 with TRBJ2-7; D call uncertain. Between the trimmed V and J ends, which lost 0 bases and 4 bases, there was a span of 11 bases. The V gene's germline CDR1 is SGDLS and CDR2 YYNGEE. This CDR3 comprises 14 residues. CDR3 region: CASSVAPTRYEQYF. In nucleotides, the CDR3 is TGTGCCAGCAGCGTAGCCCCTACCCGATACGAGCAGTACTTC.

The chain uses TRBV6-5 and TRBJ2-2; 8 bases match TRBD2. The CDR3 totals 15 residues. Germline CDR1 and CDR2: MNHEY and SVGAGI. With 4 bases clipped from V and 4 bases from J, the junction kept 5 bases outside the gene matches. The CDR3 region has the DNA TGTGCCAGCAGTTTAGCGGGAATGGGCACCGGGGAGCTGTTTTTT. As protein: CASSLAGMGTGELFF.

This clone has only one observation. The chain employs TRBV3-1 (or the pseudogene TRBV3-2) and TRBJ2-2, with 10 positions matching TRBD2. There are 20 residues in the CDR3. The V gene's germline CDR1 is LGHDT and CDR2 YNNKEL (reference sequence). V shed 4 bases and J 5 bases; nucleotides not matched to a gene: 19. The CDR3 nucleotides are TGTGCCAGCAGCCCCAGGACAGGGTCCAACCTAGCGGGAGTGACCGGGGAGCTGTTTTTT. Its translation is CASSPRTGSNLAGVTGELFF.

This chain joins TRBV5-6 and TRBJ2-7; D is possibly TRBD1 (5 bases). CDR3 length: 11 amino acids. The V gene's germline CDR1 is SGHDT and CDR2 YYEEEE. V was pared by 3 bases and J by 5 bases, with 6 bases between. This CDR3 reads CASSWGHEQYF. As DNA, the CDR3 is TGTGCCAGCAGCTGGGGCCACGAGCAGTACTTC.

V and J are TRBV24-1 and TRBJ1-1, with 8 nucleotides matching TRBD1. Germline assignment: CDR1 KGHDR and CDR2 SFDVKD. With 4 bases clipped from V and 5 bases from J, the junction kept 8 bases outside the gene matches. CDR3 length: 15 amino acids. In nucleotides, the CDR3 is TGTGCCACCAGTGAAGGGACAGGAGGGGGTACTGAAGCTTTCTTT. Translation: CATSEGTGGGTEAFF.

This clone has only a few counts. The gene calls are TRBV5-1 and TRBJ1-2; 7 nucleotides align to TRBD1. V lost 4 bases and J lost 0; bases outside the gene matches: 6. The CDR3 spans 15 residues. The germline CDR1 and CDR2 sequences are SGHRS and YFSETQ. The DNA of the CDR3 is TGCGCCAGCAGCCCCGAGGGACAGTCTAACTATGGCTACACCTTC. Its protein is CASSPEGQSNYGYTF.

The J gene is TRBJ1-4, the V gene TRBV3-1 (or the pseudogene TRBV3-2); no firm D call. The CDR3 is made up of 14 amino acids. Germline-derived CDR1 and CDR2 are LGHDT and YNNKEL (reference sequence). V was pared by 2 bases and J by 8 bases, with 12 bases between. CDR3 amino acids: CASSQKGSGEKLFF. In DNA, the CDR3 is TGTGCCAGCAGCCAAAAGGGATCGGGGGAAAAACTGTTTTTT.

The chain joins TRBV7-2 to TRBJ2-3; 10 positions match TRBD2. Trimming removed 2 bases from V and 6 bases from J; junction bases left unmatched: 14. The CDR3 has 18 amino acids. Germline CDR1 reads SGHTA; CDR2 reads FQGNSA. The CDR3 DNA is TGTGCCAGCAGCTTACAGCGGGAGGGCTTCGTGGTGGGGGATACGCAGTATTTT. It yields the protein CASSLQREGFVVGDTQYF. The whole variable domain, remainder taken from reference TRBV7-2 and TRBJ2-3, is GAGVSQSPSNKVTEKGKDVELRCDPISGHTALYWYRQSLGQGLEFLIYFQGNSAPDKSGLPSDRFSAERTGGSVSTLTIQRTQQEDSAVYLCASSLQREGFVVGDTQYFGPGTRLTVL.

The J gene is TRBJ2-2, the V gene TRBV19, with 9 bases identical to TRBD2. With 6 bases clipped from V and 5 bases from J, the junction kept 1 base outside the gene matches. The CDR3 covers 13 residues. Germline lookup yields CDR1 LNHDA and CDR2 SQIVND (reference sequence). Here the CDR3 DNA reads TGTGCCAGTAGGGGACTAGCAACCGGGGAGCTGTTTTTT. Translating it yields CASRGLATGELFF. Supplemented by reference TRBV19 and TRBJ2-2, the full variable domain reads DGGITQSPKYLFRKEGQNVTLSCEQNLNHDAMYWYRQDPGQGLRLIYYSQIVNDFQKGDIAEGYSVSREKKESFPLTVTSAQKNPTAFYLCASRGLATGELFFGEGSRLTVL.

This chain links TRBV28 with TRBJ2-7; possibly TRBD1 for D (7 bases). V lost 6 bases to trimming and J lost 2 bases, with 14 bases between them. The CDR3 length is 14 residues. Germline V gene sequence: CDR1 MDHEN, CDR2 SYDVKM. The chain's CDR3 is CASRPGGTAYEQYF. CDR3 bases: TGTGCCAGCAGGCCCGGCGGGACAGCCTACGAGCAGTACTTC.

The chain joins TRBV6-2 or TRBV6-3 to TRBJ1-1, with no clear D. The CDR3 has 13 residues. Germline CDR1 MNHEY, CDR2 SVGEGT. With 4 bases removed from V and 1 base from J, the gap between germline ends came to 7 bases. CDR3 in DNA: TGTGCCAGCAGTTTAGACTGGAACACTGAAGCTTTCTTT. Residues: CASSLDWNTEAFF.

Of note for this clone: Within the sample, other DNA sequences also encode this same CDR3. The gene calls are TRBV7-3 and TRBJ2-3; 10 bases match TRBD2. CDR1 and CDR2 from the germline V gene are SGHTA and FQGTGA. There are 14 residues in the CDR3. Trimming at V came to 6 bases and at J to 2 bases, leaving 2 bases not matched to a gene. DNA of the CDR3: TGTGCCAGCAGTCTAGCGGGAGCCACAGATACGCAGTATTTT. Translation: CASSLAGATDTQYF.